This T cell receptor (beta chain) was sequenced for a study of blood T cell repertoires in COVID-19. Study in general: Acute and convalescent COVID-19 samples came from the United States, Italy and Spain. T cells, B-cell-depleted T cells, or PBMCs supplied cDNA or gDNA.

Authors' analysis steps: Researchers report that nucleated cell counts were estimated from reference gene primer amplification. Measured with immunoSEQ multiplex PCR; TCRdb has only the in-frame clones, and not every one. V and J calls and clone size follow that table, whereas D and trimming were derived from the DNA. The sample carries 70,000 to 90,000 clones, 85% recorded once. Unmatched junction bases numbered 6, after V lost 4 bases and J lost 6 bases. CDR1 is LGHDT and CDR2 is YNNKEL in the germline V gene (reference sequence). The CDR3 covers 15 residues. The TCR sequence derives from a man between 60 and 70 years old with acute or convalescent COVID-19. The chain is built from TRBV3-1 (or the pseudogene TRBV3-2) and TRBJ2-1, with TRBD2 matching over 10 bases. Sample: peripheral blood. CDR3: CASSPRAGGPNEQFF. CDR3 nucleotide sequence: TGTGCCAGCAGCCCCAGAGCGGGAGGGCCCAATGAGCAGTTCTTC.